One and the same sample provided the 3 T cell receptor beta chains below, sequenced in a study of blood T cell repertoires in COVID-19. This table comes from immunoSEQ multiplex PCR, and its TCRdb copy is limited to in-frame clones, with some not included. Here the sample spans some 110,000 clones, 86% being singletons. The sample consisted of peripheral blood. Receptors originate from a human donor in a cohort sampled during active COVID-19.

The chain recombines TRBV5-1 with TRBJ2-4; D is unresolved. Deletions cut 4 bases from V and 3 bases from J, with 11 bases between. This CDR3 has 14 amino acids. From germline, CDR1 is SGHRS and CDR2 YFSETQ. The CDR3 coding sequence is TGCGCCAGCAGCCACGGGTTTATCAAAAACATTCAGTACTTC. This encodes CASSHGFIKNIQYF.

The rearrangement links TRBV1 to TRBJ2-2; no check of the table's D call, TRBD2, against the DNA was made. TRBV1 is classified as a pseudogene. This CDR3 is built from 16 residues. This CDR3 is CTSSPIAGENTGELFF. The CDR3 DNA is TGCACCAGCAGCCCGATTGCGGGGGAGAACACCGGGGAGCTGTTTTTT.

The chain uses TRBV11-2 and TRBJ2-5, with D possibly matching TRBD2 (5 bases). V shed 2 bases and J shed 4 bases, with 17 bases lying between them. Germline assignment: CDR1 SGHAT and CDR2 FQNNGV. The CDR3 is 16 amino acids. The CDR3 DNA reads as TGTGCCAGCAGCTTAAGTTTAGGGAGTGTGCGAGAGACCCAGTACTTC. Translated, it gives CASSLSLGSVRETQYF.